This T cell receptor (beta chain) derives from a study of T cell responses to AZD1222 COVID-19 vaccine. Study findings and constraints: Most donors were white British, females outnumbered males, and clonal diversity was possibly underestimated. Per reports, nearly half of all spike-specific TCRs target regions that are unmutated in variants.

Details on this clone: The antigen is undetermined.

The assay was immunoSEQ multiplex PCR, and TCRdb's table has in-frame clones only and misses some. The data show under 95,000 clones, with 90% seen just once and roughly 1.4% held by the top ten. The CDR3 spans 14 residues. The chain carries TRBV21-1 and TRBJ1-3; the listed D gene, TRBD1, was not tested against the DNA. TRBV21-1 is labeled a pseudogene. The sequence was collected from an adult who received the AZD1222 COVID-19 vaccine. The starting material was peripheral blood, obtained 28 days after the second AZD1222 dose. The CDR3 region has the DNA TGTGCCAGCAGCAAAGGACAGGGTGGAAACACCATATATTTT. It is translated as CASSKGQGGNTIYF.